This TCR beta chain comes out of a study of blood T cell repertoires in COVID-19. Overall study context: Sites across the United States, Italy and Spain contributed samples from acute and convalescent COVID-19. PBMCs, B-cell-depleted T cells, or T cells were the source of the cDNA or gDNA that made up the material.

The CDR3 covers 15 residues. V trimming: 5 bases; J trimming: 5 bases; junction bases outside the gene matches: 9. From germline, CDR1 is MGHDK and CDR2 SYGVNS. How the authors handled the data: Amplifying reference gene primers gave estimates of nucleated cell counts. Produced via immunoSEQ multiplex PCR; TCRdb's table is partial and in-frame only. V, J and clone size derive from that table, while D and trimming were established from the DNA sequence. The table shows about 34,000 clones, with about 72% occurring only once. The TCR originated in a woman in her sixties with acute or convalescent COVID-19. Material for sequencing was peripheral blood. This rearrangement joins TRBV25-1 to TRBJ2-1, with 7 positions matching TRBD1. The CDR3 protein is CASSPRDRDNNEQFF. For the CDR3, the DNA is TGTGCCAGCAGTCCCAGGGACAGAGACAACAATGAGCAGTTCTTC.